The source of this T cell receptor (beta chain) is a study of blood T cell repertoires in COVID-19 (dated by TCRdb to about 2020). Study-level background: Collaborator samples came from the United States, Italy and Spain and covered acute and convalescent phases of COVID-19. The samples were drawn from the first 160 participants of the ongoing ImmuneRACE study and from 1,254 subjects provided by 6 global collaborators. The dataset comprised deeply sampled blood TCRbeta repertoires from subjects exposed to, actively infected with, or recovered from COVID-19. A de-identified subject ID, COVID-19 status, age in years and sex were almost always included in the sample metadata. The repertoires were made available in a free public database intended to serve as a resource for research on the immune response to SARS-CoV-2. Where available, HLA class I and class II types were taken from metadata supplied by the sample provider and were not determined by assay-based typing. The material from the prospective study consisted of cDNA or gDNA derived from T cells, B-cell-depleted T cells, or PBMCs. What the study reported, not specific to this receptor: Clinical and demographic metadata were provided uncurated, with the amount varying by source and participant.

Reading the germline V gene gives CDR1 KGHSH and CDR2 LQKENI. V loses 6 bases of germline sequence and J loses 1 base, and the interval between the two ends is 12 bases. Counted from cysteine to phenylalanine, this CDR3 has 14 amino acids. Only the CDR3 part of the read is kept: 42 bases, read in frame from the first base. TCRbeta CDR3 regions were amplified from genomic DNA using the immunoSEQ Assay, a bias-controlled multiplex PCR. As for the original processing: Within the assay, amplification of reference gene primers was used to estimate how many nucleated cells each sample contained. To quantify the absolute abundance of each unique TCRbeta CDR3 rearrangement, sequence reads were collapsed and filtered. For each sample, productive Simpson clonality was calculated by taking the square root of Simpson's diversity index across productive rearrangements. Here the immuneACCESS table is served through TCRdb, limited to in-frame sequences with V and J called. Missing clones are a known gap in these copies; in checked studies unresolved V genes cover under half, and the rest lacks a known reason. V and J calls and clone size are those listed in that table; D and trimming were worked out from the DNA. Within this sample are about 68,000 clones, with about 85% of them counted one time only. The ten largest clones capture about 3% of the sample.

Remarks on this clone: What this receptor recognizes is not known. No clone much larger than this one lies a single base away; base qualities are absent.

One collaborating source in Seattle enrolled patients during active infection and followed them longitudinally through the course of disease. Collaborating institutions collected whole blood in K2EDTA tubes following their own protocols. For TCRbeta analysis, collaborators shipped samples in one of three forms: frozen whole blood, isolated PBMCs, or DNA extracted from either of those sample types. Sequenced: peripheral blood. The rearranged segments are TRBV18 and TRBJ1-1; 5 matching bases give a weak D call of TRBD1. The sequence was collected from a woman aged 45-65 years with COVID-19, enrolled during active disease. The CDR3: CASSTQGGNTEAFF. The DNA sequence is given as TGTGCCAGCTCCACCCAGGGCGGGAACACTGAAGCTTTCTTT.